This TCR beta chain was profiled in a study of T-cell reconstitution after alpha-beta-depleted transplantation in children. At least ten counts were recorded for this clonotype. Germline assignment: CDR1 SGHDT and CDR2 YYEEEE. V was pared by 0 bases and J by 2 bases, with 11 bases between. This CDR3 has 16 residues. Molecular barcoding with unique molecular identifiers was used for the TCRbeta library. TCRdb re-called the PCR reads through MiXCR, storing one row per CDR3 protein. Here the sample spans a few hundred thousand distinct CDR3 sequences, about 9.6% being singletons. Sequencing used PBMCs from the stem cell graft donor, obtained from the stem cell graft. This sequence originates from a human donor who donated a stem cell graft to a child with SCID. The chain carries TRBV5-6 and TRBJ2-2, with D unresolved. CDR3 sequence: CASSLVQRANTGELFF. The CDR3 coding sequence is TGTGCCAGCAGCTTGGTGCAGCGAGCTAACACCGGGGAGCTGTTTTTT. Full variable domain (remainder filled in from reference TRBV5-6 and TRBJ2-2): DAGVTQSPTHLIKTRGQQVTLRCSPKSGHDTVSWYQQALGQGPQFIFQYYEEEERQRGNFPDRFSGHQFPNYSSELNVNALLLGDSALYLCASSLVQRANTGELFFGEGSRLTVL.